This TCR beta chain emerged from a study of blood T cell repertoires in COVID-19. Background on the study: Donors in the United States, Italy and Spain gave samples during acute or convalescent COVID-19. PBMCs, B-cell-depleted T cells, or T cells provided the cDNA or gDNA that made up the material.

In the source study's methods: Estimation of nucleated cell counts was performed using reference gene primer amplification. Profiled with immunoSEQ multiplex PCR; TCRdb holds only in-frame clones, not every one. The V and J calls and clone size come from that table; D and trimming were worked out from the DNA. Here the sample spans under 150,000 clones, roughly three quarters being singletons. The CDR3 contains 15 residues. Germline-derived CDR1 and CDR2 are MNHNS and SASEGT. Trimming took 2 bases from V and 2 from J; bases not matched to a gene: 2. This clone was seen more than once but under ten times.

The rearrangement joins TRBV6-1 to TRBJ2-5, with 10 bases fitting TRBD2. The specimen was peripheral blood. The receptor was derived from a man in his sixties with acute or convalescent COVID-19. Here the CDR3 reads CASSETTSGQETQYF. The CDR3 DNA sequence: TGTGCCAGCAGTGAAACGACTAGCGGGCAAGAGACCCAGTACTTC.